A single sample gave rise to the 7 T cell receptor beta chains below, sequenced in a study of blood T cell repertoires in COVID-19. Data came from immunoSEQ multiplex PCR; TCRdb stores just in-frame clones and leaves some out. This table holds 95,000 to 150,000 clones, 90% found once. Material for sequencing was peripheral blood. Receptor source: a woman aged 55-70 years with COVID-19, enrolled during active disease.

This clone was observed a few times. V is TRBV6-5 and J is TRBJ1-1; D call uncertain. The CDR3 is 14 residues long. Germline values: CDR1 MNHEY, CDR2 SVGAGI. Trimming removed 6 bases from V and 4 bases from J, with 15 bases in between. As DNA, the CDR3 is TGTGCCAGCAGCACGCAGGAAGGGAGCACTGAAGCTTTCTTT. Translation: CASSTQEGSTEAFF.

The rearrangement uses TRBV5-6 and TRBJ1-6; the D gene is possibly TRBD1 (6 bases). Germline CDR1 is SGHDT and CDR2 is YYEEEE. This CDR3 has 17 residues. The germline V and J ends were trimmed by 2 bases and 0 bases, with 12 bases remaining between them. CDR3 loop: CASSLQGFGSYNSPLHF. The CDR3 nucleotides are TGTGCCAGCAGCTTACAGGGTTTTGGCTCCTATAATTCACCCCTCCACTTT.

This chain connects TRBV2 to TRBJ2-5, with 12 positions matching TRBD2. The CDR3 is 17 residues long. After removal of 1 base from V and 6 bases from J, the junction contained 9 bases not matched to a gene. The V gene's germline CDR1 is SNHLY and CDR2 FYNNEI. The CDR3 is CASSEGASGGARKTQYF. In DNA, the CDR3 is TGTGCCAGCAGTGAAGGGGCTAGCGGGGGGGCTAGGAAGACCCAGTACTTC.

This sequence joins TRBV5-8 and TRBJ1-6; TRBD1 matches 9 bases. Germline CDR1 SGHTS, CDR2 YDEGEE. The CDR3 loop spans 15 amino acids. The trim removed 2 bases at V and 7 bases at J, leaving 4 bases unmatched. Here the CDR3 DNA reads TGTGCCAGCAGCTTCGACAGGGGGGGAAATTCACCCCTCCACTTT. Its translation is CASSFDRGGNSPLHF. The full variable domain, completed using reference TRBV5-8 and TRBJ1-6, is EAGVTQSPTHLIKTRGQQATLRCSPISGHTSVYWYQQALGLGLQFLLWYDEGEERNRGNFPPRFSGRQFPNYSSELNVNALELEDSALYLCASSFDRGGNSPLHFGNGTRLTVT.

This chain connects TRBV7-8 to TRBJ1-1; 9 nucleotides line up with TRBD1. The CDR3 covers 16 residues. Germline CDR1 and CDR2: SGHVS and FQNEAQ. Germline trimming cut 5 bases from V and 0 bases from J; bases unmatched to any gene: 7. CDR3 protein: CASSQGGQGLNTEAFF. The DNA of the CDR3 is TGTGCCAGCAGCCAGGGGGGACAGGGTCTGAACACTGAAGCTTTCTTT.

In this sample, this clone turned up a few times. The chain carries TRBV5-6 and TRBJ1-1; unclear D gene. Germline-derived CDR1 and CDR2 are SGHDT and YYEEEE. The ends were cut back, 5 bases at V and 7 bases at J, with 15 bases in the middle. The CDR3 spans 13 residues. The chain's CDR3 is CASRPNSYGEAFF. In DNA, the CDR3 is TGTGCCAGCAGACCCAACAGTTACGGTGAAGCTTTCTTT.

This clone appeared a few times. J is TRBJ1-1 and V is TRBV19; TRBD1 aligns across 7 bases. CDR1 is LNHDA, CDR2 SQIVND, per germline (reference sequence). CDR3 length: 16 residues. Germline trimming cut 6 bases from V and 4 bases from J; bases unmatched to any gene: 14. DNA for the CDR3: TGTGCCAGTAGAACCGGGACTCAGGGGGGTTTCACTGAAGCTTTCTTT. This translates into CASRTGTQGGFTEAFF.